Below are 19 T cell receptor beta chains sequenced from a single sample in a study of T cells in Graves' hyperthyroidism and ophthalmopathy. Amplification targeted TCR beta CDR3 regions from RNA transcripts. First-round RT-PCR of the TCR CDR3 relied on the HTBI primer set. Using its own MiXCR run on the multiplex PCR reads, TCRdb lists one record per CDR3 protein. The sample lists about 570,000 distinct CDR3 sequences; 40% to 55% were seen once. Sequences were obtained from peripheral blood or thyroid tissue (not recorded which). These receptors originate from an adult woman with Graves' disease, either hyperthyroidism or ophthalmopathy (not recorded which).

The genes are TRBV6-5 and TRBJ2-1; TRBD2 matches at 12 bases. The V gene's germline CDR1 is MNHEY and CDR2 SVGAGI. Trimming took 0 bases from V and 3 from J; bases not matched to a gene: 9. This CDR3 is built from 19 residues. CDR3 sequence: CASSYSIPSGRAYYNEQFF. The CDR3 DNA reads as TGTGCCAGCAGTTACTCGATTCCTAGCGGGAGGGCCTACTACAATGAGCAGTTCTTC.

The CDR3 sequence: CSVDSLEQNTEAFF. CDR3 in DNA: TGCAGCGTTGATAGTTTAGAACAGAACACTGAAGCTTTCTTT. The rearrangement links TRBV29-1 to TRBJ1-1; D is unresolved. V shed 3 bases and J shed 1 base, with 12 bases lying between them. This CDR3 comprises 14 residues. Per germline, CDR1 SQVTM and CDR2 ANQGSEA.

At least ten counts were recorded for this clonotype. The genes are TRBV14 and TRBJ2-2, with D tentatively TRBD2 (6 bases). Between the trimmed V and J ends, which lost 0 bases and 4 bases, there was a span of 15 bases. From germline, CDR1 is SGHDN and CDR2 FVKESK. The CDR3 sequence is 17 residues long. CDR3 sequence reads: CASSQDLSGVRTGELFF. The CDR3 DNA is TGTGCCAGCAGCCAAGATCTGTCGGGAGTACGCACCGGGGAGCTGTTTTTT.

This clonotype was counted many times. The chain couples TRBV7-2 to TRBJ2-7; 7 positions agree with TRBD2. This CDR3 is 16 amino acids long. Germline CDR1 SGHTA, CDR2 FQGNSA. Trimming removed 3 bases from V and 6 bases from J; junction bases left unmatched: 14. The CDR3 nucleotides read TGTGCCAGCAGCTTCTACGGCCGGGGGGAAGCTCCCGAGCAGTACTTC. Its translation is CASSFYGRGEAPEQYF.

The chain combines TRBV5-1 with TRBJ2-2, with TRBD2 matching over 12 bases. The CDR3 spans 17 residues. Germline V CDR1 and CDR2: SGHRS, YFSETQ. The junction had 10 bases not matched to a gene; V was cut back by 4 bases and J by 6 bases. In DNA, the CDR3 is TGCGCCAGCAGCCGCACATCGACTAGCGGGAGTTCCGGGGAGCTGTTTTTT. This sequence encodes CASSRTSTSGSSGELFF.

The rearrangement joins TRBV2 to TRBJ1-6, with D hard to call. This CDR3 contains 13 residues. V was shortened by 6 bases and J by 6 bases, with 9 bases between the two germline ends. CDR1 is SNHLY and CDR2 is FYNNEI in the germline V gene. The CDR3 DNA follows: TGTGCCAGCAGGCGGACGAGTAATTCACCCCTCCACTTT. Its translation: CASRRTSNSPLHF.

This clonotype appeared many times. The V gene is TRBV4-1, the J gene TRBJ2-7; TRBD1 aligns across 10 bases. This CDR3 has 16 amino acids. In germline, CDR1 is MGHRA, CDR2 YSYEKL. Germline trimming cut 0 bases from V and 2 bases from J; bases unmatched to any gene: 4. As DNA, the CDR3 is TGCGCCAGCAGCCAAGATCGGACAGGGGGGGCCTACGAGCAGTACTTC. It encodes CASSQDRTGGAYEQYF.

This clonotype was seen a few times. CDR3 residues: CATSQGLFSYNEQFF. Written as DNA, the CDR3 is TGTGCCACCAGCCAAGGGCTCTTCTCCTACAATGAGCAGTTCTTC. V usage is TRBV15 and J usage is TRBJ2-1; D is unclear. There are 15 residues in the CDR3. CDR1 and CDR2 (germline): LNHNV, YYDKDF (reference sequence). V was trimmed by 5 bases and J by 0 bases, leaving 11 bases between them.

This clonotype has more than one count but fewer than ten. V usage is TRBV27 and J usage is TRBJ1-1, with D unresolved. Germline V lookup: CDR1 MNHEY, CDR2 SMNVEV (reference sequence). The CDR3 sequence is 13 residues long. V lost 3 bases and J lost 11, with 16 bases in between. CDR3 protein: CASSLINTRRAFF. The CDR3 DNA sequence: TGTGCCAGCAGTTTGATCAATACTCGACGGGCTTTCTTT.

Many counts were recorded for this clonotype. CDR3 DNA sequence: TGTGCCAGCAGCTCCGCGTGGGGGACAGGGAATTACGAGCAGTACTTC. Protein product: CASSSAWGTGNYEQYF. The chain links TRBV5-5 to TRBJ2-7; 9 nucleotides align to TRBD1. Trimming removed 3 bases from V and 4 bases from J; junction bases left unmatched: 11. This CDR3 has 16 amino acids. CDR1 SGHKS and CDR2 YYEKEE come from the germline V gene (reference sequence).

This chain connects TRBV11-2 to TRBJ2-5; D gene ambiguous. V dropped 6 bases and J dropped 2 bases, with 16 bases sitting between them. CDR1 SGHAT and CDR2 FQNNGV come from the germline V gene. The CDR3 has 15 residues. CDR3 sequence reads: CASSWTGVRQETQYF. CDR3 in DNA: TGTGCCAGCAGTTGGACCGGAGTGAGGCAAGAGACCCAGTACTTC.

The V call is TRBV27, the J call TRBJ2-7; maybe TRBD2 (7 bases). CDR1 and CDR2 from the germline V gene are MNHEY and SMNVEV (reference sequence). The CDR3 has 14 amino acids. Trimming took off 2 bases at V and 2 bases at J, with 10 bases between the two ends. The CDR3 bases are TGTGCCAGCAGTTTAAACGGGGGGCCCTACGAGCAGTACTTC. Protein: CASSLNGGPYEQYF.

V and J are TRBV30 and TRBJ2-7; 7 bases fit TRBD2. Germline V gene data show CDR1 as GTSNPN and CDR2 as SVGIG (reference sequence). The CDR3 has 13 amino acids. V was clipped by 5 bases and J by 6 bases; unmatched bases: 10. The DNA of the CDR3 is TGTGCCTGGCAGCCGGGAGGACCTGGCGAGCAGTACTTC. Protein product: CAWQPGGPGEQYF.

This clonotype was seen many times. V usage is TRBV20-1 and J usage is TRBJ1-5; D is uncertain. The V end was cut by 6 bases, the J end by 0 bases, with 18 bases between. This CDR3 comprises 16 residues. From germline, CDR1 is DFQATT and CDR2 SNEGSKA (reference sequence). Here the CDR3 DNA reads TGCAGTGCCGACGTAAGGGTAATCGATAGCAATCAGCCCCAGCATTTT. This gives the protein CSADVRVIDSNQPQHF.

Many counts were recorded for this clonotype. The V call is TRBV6-6, the J call TRBJ2-7, with D perhaps given as TRBD1 or TRBD2 (5 bases each). Between the trimmed V and J ends, which lost 11 bases and 2 bases, there was a span of 16 bases. The CDR3 loop spans 13 amino acids. Germline V CDR1 and CDR2: MNHNY, SVGAGI (reference sequence). The CDR3 protein is CAASPGRTYEQYF. The CDR3 DNA sequence: TGTGCCGCGTCACCGGGACGGACCTACGAGCAGTACTTC.

This chain links TRBV7-2 with TRBJ2-5; D is perhaps TRBD1 (5 bases). This CDR3 has 15 amino acids. Germline V lookup: CDR1 SGHTA, CDR2 FQGNSA. V lost 0 bases to trimming and J lost 4 bases, with 12 bases between them. Here the CDR3 DNA reads TGTGCCAGCAGCTTAGCGCTGTCAGGGTTAGAGACCCAGTACTTC. Protein sequence: CASSLALSGLETQYF.

Many counts were recorded for this clonotype. The genes are TRBV5-1 and TRBJ1-4, with D unresolved. CDR3 length: 15 amino acids. V lost 4 bases and J lost 0, with 10 bases in between. Germline V lookup: CDR1 SGHRS, CDR2 YFSETQ. CDR3 in DNA: TGCGCCAGCAGCCCCGACGGAGCAACTAATGAAAAACTGTTTTTT. Amino acids: CASSPDGATNEKLFF.

This clonotype has only a few counts. The chain is built from TRBV29-1 and TRBJ1-2; TRBD1 aligns across 8 bases. V dropped 1 base and J dropped 5; count of bases not matched to a gene: 6. Looked up from germline, CDR1 is SQVTM and CDR2 is ANQGSEA. The CDR3 consists of 14 residues. CDR3 DNA sequence: TGCAGCGTTGAAGGTGGGGACAGGTCGTATGGCTACACCTTC. Translated: CSVEGGDRSYGYTF.

This clonotype was recorded a few times. V usage is TRBV27 and J usage is TRBJ2-7; TRBD2 matches at 9 bases. V lost 6 bases to trimming and J lost 1 base; unmatched junction nucleotides: 10. The CDR3 totals 16 residues. Germline loops: CDR1 MNHEY, CDR2 SMNVEV (reference sequence). The CDR3 loop is CASSPLAGLGSYEQYF. In DNA, the CDR3 is TGTGCCAGCAGCCCCCTAGCGGGATTAGGTTCCTACGAGCAGTACTTC.